The 13 T cell receptor beta chains below come from one sample, sequenced in a study of shared clonotypes between healthy human individuals. Here immunoSEQ multiplex PCR was the method, and the copy in TCRdb shows in-frame clones only, minus some. The data contain around 2,000,000 clones, roughly 95% of them singletons. It was CD45RO-negative cells, positively selected for CCR7, that made up naive CD8 cells, with terminally differentiated effector memory CD45RA+ cells excluded. Sequenced material: naive CD8+ T cells sorted from blood. These receptors were collected from a man between 18 and 29 years old in good health.

The chain couples TRBV2 to TRBJ2-2; 8 bases agree with TRBD2. CDR3 length: 17 amino acids. Germline values: CDR1 SNHLY, CDR2 FYNNEI. Trimming took 1 base from V and 5 from J; bases not matched to a gene: 9. CDR3 DNA: TGTGCCAGCAGTGAAGACGAAGCGGGAGAAGATACCGGGGAGCTGTTTTTT. Translating gives CASSEDEAGEDTGELFF.

The chain couples TRBV19 to TRBJ1-1; 9 bases are shared with TRBD1. The CDR3 has 15 residues. Trimming cost V 5 bases and J 8 bases; bases outside gene matches: 12. The V gene's germline CDR1 is LNHDA and CDR2 SQIVND (reference sequence). CDR3 nucleotide sequence: TGTGCCAGTAGTCCCTACCTACAGGGGGCCGGCGAAGCTTTCTTT. Protein sequence: CASSPYLQGAGEAFF.

This chain connects TRBV4-1 to TRBJ2-1, with D perhaps being TRBD1 or TRBD2 (5 bases each). CDR1 is MGHRA and CDR2 is YSYEKL in the germline V gene. Trimming removed 3 bases from V and 4 bases from J, with 7 bases in between. The CDR3 totals 13 residues. In nucleotides, the CDR3 is TGCGCCAGCAGCCAGGGGGTTTACAATGAGCAGTTCTTC. Its protein is CASSQGVYNEQFF.

This rearrangement joins TRBV27 to TRBJ1-1; D might be TRBD1 (5 bases). This CDR3 is built from 15 residues. Per germline, CDR1 MNHEY and CDR2 SMNVEV (reference sequence). V shed 3 bases and J shed 2 bases, with 13 bases lying between them. CDR3 nucleotide sequence: TGTGCCAGCAGTTTCCAAGTCGGGGGTAACACTGAAGCTTTCTTT. Protein product: CASSFQVGGNTEAFF.

This chain links TRBV5-1 with TRBJ2-1; 10 bases agree with TRBD1. The CDR3 runs to 15 residues. Germline CDR1 SGHRS, CDR2 YFSETQ. V was pared by 4 bases and J by 9 bases, with 10 bases of the junction left unmatched. CDR3 coding DNA: TGCGCCAGCAGCCACGGGGACAGGGGAACGGTTGAGCAGTTCTTC. This codes for CASSHGDRGTVEQFF. Using reference TRBV5-1 and TRBJ2-1 for the parts outside the CDR3, the full variable domain is KAGVTQTPRYLIKTRGQQVTLSCSPISGHRSVSWYQQTPGQGLQFLFEYFSETQRNKGNFPGRFSGRQFSNSRSEMNVSTLELGDSALYLCASSHGDRGTVEQFFGPGTRLTVL.

CDR3 DNA sequence: TGTGCCAGCAGTCAAACCGGGACAGAGGATCAGCCCCAGCATTTT. Protein product: CASSQTGTEDQPQHF. The rearrangement links TRBV9 to TRBJ1-5; 7 nucleotides line up with TRBD1. CDR3 size: 15 residues. Trimming cost V 5 bases and J 5 bases; bases outside gene matches: 10. The germline gives CDR1 SGDLS, CDR2 YYNGEE. The full variable domain, completed using reference TRBV9 and TRBJ1-5, is DSGVTQTPKHLITATGQRVTLRCSPRSGDLSVYWYQQSLDQGLQFLIQYYNGEERAKGNILERFSAQQFPDLHSELNLSSLELGDSALYFCASSQTGTEDQPQHFGDGTRLSIL.

The chain carries TRBV7-9 and TRBJ1-3, with 7 bases fitting TRBD1. The germline gives CDR1 SEHNR, CDR2 FQNEAQ (reference sequence). The trim removed 5 bases at V and 4 bases at J, leaving 5 bases unmatched. The CDR3 loop spans 14 amino acids. The CDR3 bases are TGTGCCAGCAGCACAGACAGGGAGGGAAACACCATATATTTT. Encoded protein: CASSTDREGNTIYF.

This chain uses TRBV4-1 with TRBJ2-2; perhaps TRBD1 as D (6 bases). CDR1 and CDR2 (germline): MGHRA, YSYEKL. The CDR3 runs 16 residues. Trimming took off 4 bases at V and 6 bases at J, with 18 bases between the two ends. In nucleotides, the CDR3 is TGCGCCAGCAGCCTTACAGGGCTGGAGGTGGCCGGGGAGCTGTTTTTT. This codes for CASSLTGLEVAGELFF.

This chain links TRBV15 with TRBJ2-1; D is perhaps TRBD2 (6 bases). The CDR3 loop spans 14 amino acids. Trimming removed 3 bases from V and 3 bases from J, with 9 bases in between. CDR1 is LNHNV and CDR2 is YYDKDF in the germline V gene (reference sequence). The CDR3: CATSRGRDYNEQFF. In DNA, the CDR3 is TGTGCCACCAGCAGGGGGCGGGACTACAATGAGCAGTTCTTC. Variable domain in full (rest from reference TRBV15 and TRBJ2-1): DAMVIQNPRYQVTQFGKPVTLSCSQTLNHNVMYWYQQKSSQAPKLLFHYYDKDFNNEADTPDNFQSRRPNTSFCFLDIRSPGLGDTAMYLCATSRGRDYNEQFFGPGTRLTVL.

As concerns this clone: This sample also contains other DNA sequences that code for the same CDR3. This chain links TRBV9 with TRBJ1-1, with D unclear. The V end was cut by 4 bases, the J end by 0 bases, with 7 bases between. CDR1 is SGDLS, CDR2 YYNGEE, per germline. The CDR3 sequence is 13 residues long. The CDR3 is CASSPIMNTEAFF. In nucleotides, the CDR3 is TGTGCCAGCAGCCCAATCATGAACACTGAAGCTTTCTTT.

The rearrangement joins TRBV7-9 to TRBJ2-6; D unclear. The CDR3 covers 15 residues. V gave up 2 bases and J gave up 4 bases, with 9 bases separating them. Germline assignment: CDR1 SEHNR and CDR2 FQNEAQ (reference sequence). The CDR3 here is CASSLSTGGANVLTF. The CDR3, as DNA: TGTGCCAGCAGCTTATCGACTGGAGGGGCCAACGTCCTGACTTTC.

The rearrangement uses TRBV7-8 and TRBJ2-2; TRBD2 agrees at 8 bases. CDR1 SGHVS and CDR2 FQNEAQ come from the germline V gene. V lost 0 bases and J lost 5; bases outside the gene matches: 2. The CDR3 spans 15 residues. CDR3 sequence reads: CASSLASGTTGELFF. The DNA for the CDR3 is TGTGCCAGCAGCTTAGCTAGCGGGACGACCGGGGAGCTGTTTTTT.

This sequence joins TRBV28 and TRBJ1-2, with TRBD1 matching 11 bases. This CDR3 contains 14 residues. Germline V gene lookup returns CDR1 MDHEN and CDR2 SYDVKM. V gave up 6 bases and J gave up 10 bases; unmatched junction bases: 10. CDR3 amino acids: CASSRTGGLKVYTF. The CDR3 DNA reads TGTGCCAGCAGCAGGACAGGGGGCCTTAAGGTCTACACCTTC.